This TCR beta chain was retrieved from a study of CD8 T cells in ankylosing spondylitis. Study-wide results and caveats: Disease-linked clones reportedly concentrated significantly in matched ankylosing spondylitis synovial fluid. The study identified a TCR beta motif of several highly homologous variants that appeared characteristic of ankylosing spondylitis blood.

In this sample, this clonotype turned up many times. Antigen: not known. TCRdb itself ran the 5' RACE reads through MiXCR, one entry per CDR3 protein. Among under 400,000 distinct CDR3 sequences, 11% were seen once, and the ten largest hold 9.1%. V was clipped by 6 bases and J by 5 bases, with 21 bases between them. This CDR3 is 16 amino acids long. CDR1 is SGHRS, CDR2 YFSETQ, per germline. Sample: blood, either unsorted or a sorted T cell fraction (not recorded which). The clonotype originates from a female donor with ankylosing spondylitis or in good health (not recorded which). The chain links TRBV5-1 to TRBJ2-1; weak D call: TRBD2 (6 bases). The CDR3 here is CASNPVKGRRDNEQFF. As DNA, the CDR3 is TGCGCCAGCAACCCTGTAAAGGGAAGGAGGGACAATGAGCAGTTCTTC.